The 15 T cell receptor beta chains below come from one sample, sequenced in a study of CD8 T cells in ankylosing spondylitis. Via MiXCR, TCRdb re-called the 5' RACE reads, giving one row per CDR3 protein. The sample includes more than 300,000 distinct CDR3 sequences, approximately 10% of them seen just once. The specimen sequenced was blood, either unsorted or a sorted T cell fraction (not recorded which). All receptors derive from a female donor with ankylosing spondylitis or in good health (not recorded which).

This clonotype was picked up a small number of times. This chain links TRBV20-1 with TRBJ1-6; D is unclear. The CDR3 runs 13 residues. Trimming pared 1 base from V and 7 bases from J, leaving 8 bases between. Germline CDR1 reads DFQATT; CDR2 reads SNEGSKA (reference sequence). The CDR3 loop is CSARVRENSPLHF. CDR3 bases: TGCAGTGCTAGAGTCCGGGAAAATTCACCCCTCCACTTT.

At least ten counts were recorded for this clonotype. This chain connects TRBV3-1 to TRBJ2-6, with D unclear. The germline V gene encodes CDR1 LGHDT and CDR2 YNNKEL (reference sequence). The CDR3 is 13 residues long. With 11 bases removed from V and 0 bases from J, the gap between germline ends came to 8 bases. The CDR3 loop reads CASGSSGANVLTF. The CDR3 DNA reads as TGTGCCTCGGGTAGCTCTGGGGCCAACGTCCTGACTTTC. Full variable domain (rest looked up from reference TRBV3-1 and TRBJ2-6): DTAVSQTPKYLVTQMGNDKSIKCEQNLGHDTMYWYKQDSKKFLKIMFSYNNKELIINETVPNRFSPKSPDKAHLNLHINSLELGDSAVYFCASGSSGANVLTFGAGSRLTVL.

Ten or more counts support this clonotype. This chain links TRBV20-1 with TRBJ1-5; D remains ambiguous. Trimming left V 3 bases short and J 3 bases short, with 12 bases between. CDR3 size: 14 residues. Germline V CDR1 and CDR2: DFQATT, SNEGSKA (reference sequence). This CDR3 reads CSASSTWPNQPQHF. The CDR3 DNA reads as TGCAGTGCTAGTTCTACTTGGCCCAATCAGCCCCAGCATTTT.

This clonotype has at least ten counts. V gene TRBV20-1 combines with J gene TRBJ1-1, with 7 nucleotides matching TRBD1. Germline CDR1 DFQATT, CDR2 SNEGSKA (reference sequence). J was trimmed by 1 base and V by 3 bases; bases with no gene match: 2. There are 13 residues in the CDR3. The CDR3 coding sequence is TGCAGTGCTAGGGGACAGTGGAACACTGAAGCTTTCTTT. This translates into CSARGQWNTEAFF.

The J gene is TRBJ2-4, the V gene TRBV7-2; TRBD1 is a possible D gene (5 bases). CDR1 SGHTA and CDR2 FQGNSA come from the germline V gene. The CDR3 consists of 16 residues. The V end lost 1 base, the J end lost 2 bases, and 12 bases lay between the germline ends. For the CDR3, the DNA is TGTGCCAGCAGCTTAGAGGCAGGGTGGACCAAAAACATTCAGTACTTC. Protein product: CASSLEAGWTKNIQYF.

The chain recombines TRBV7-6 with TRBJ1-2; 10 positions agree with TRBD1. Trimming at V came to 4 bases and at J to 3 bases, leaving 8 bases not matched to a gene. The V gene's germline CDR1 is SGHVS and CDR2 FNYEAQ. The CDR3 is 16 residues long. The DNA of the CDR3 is TGTGCCAGCAGCTCCGGATGGACAGGGGGGGACTATGGCTACACCTTC. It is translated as CASSSGWTGGDYGYTF.

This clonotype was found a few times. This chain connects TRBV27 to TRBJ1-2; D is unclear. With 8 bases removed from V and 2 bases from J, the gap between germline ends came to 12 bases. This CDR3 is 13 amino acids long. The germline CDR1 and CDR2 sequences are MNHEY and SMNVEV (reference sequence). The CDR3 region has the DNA TGTGCCAGCCGTTCCGGCGGGAACTATGGCTACACCTTC. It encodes CASRSGGNYGYTF.

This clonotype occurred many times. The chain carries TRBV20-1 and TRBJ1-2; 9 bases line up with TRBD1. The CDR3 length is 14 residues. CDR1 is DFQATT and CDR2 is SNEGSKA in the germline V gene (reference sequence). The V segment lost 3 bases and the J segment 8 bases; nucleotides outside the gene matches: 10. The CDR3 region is CSASLQGALNGYTF. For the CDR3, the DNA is TGCAGTGCTAGCCTACAGGGGGCGTTAAACGGCTACACCTTC.

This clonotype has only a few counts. The CDR3 region is CSAHPGQGNSPLHF. Here the CDR3 DNA reads TGCAGTGCCCACCCGGGACAGGGCAATTCACCCCTCCACTTT. The chain couples TRBV20-1 to TRBJ1-6; 9 bases are a match to TRBD1. V was pared by 6 bases and J by 7 bases, with 7 bases of the junction left unmatched. The CDR3 has 14 residues. CDR1 and CDR2 from the germline V gene are DFQATT and SNEGSKA (reference sequence).

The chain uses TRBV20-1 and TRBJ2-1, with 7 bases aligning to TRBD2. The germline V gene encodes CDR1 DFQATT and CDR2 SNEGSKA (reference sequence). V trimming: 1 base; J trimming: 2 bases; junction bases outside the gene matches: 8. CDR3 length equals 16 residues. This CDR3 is CSARVVLAITYNEQFF. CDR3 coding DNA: TGCAGTGCTAGAGTAGTACTAGCGATTACCTACAATGAGCAGTTCTTC.

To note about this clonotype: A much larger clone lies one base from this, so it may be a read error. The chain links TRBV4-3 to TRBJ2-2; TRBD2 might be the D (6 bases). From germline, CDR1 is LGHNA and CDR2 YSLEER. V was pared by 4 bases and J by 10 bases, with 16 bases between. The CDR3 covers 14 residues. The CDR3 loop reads CASSREKGGTELFF. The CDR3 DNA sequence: TGCGCCAGCAGCCGAGAGAAGGGCGGGACGGAGCTGTTTTTT.

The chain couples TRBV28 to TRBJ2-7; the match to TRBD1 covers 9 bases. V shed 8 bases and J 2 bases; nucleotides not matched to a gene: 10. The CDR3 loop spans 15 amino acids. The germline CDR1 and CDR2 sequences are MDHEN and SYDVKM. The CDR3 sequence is CASPPAGDRAYEQYF. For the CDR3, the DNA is TGTGCCAGCCCCCCGGCCGGGGACAGGGCCTACGAGCAGTACTTC.

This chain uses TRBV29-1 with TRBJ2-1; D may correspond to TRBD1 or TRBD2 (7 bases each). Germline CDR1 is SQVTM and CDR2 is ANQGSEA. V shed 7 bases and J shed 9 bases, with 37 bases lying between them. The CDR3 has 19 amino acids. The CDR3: CSAKRVQGRVGGRGTEQFF. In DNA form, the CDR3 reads TGCAGCGCGAAGAGGGTACAGGGGAGGGTAGGCGGGAGAGGAACTGAGCAGTTCTTC.

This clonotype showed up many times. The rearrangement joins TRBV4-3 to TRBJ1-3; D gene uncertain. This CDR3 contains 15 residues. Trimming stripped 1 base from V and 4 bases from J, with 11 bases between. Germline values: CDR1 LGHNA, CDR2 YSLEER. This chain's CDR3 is CASSQAAGVGNTIYF. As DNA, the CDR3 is TGCGCCAGCAGCCAAGCTGCAGGCGTGGGAAACACCATATATTTT.

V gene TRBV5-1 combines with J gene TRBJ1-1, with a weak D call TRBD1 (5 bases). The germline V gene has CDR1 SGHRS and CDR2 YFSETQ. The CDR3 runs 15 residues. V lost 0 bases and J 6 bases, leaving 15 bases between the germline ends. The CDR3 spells CASSLEGAGDPEAFF. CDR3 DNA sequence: TGCGCCAGCAGCTTGGAAGGTGCGGGGGACCCTGAAGCTTTCTTT.